Sequencing of this T cell receptor (beta chain) was carried out in a study of blood T cell repertoires in COVID-19. Study at large: Sample material is recorded as cDNA or gDNA derived from T cells, B-cell-depleted T cells, or PBMCs.

Methods used by the authors: From reference gene primer amplification, estimates of nucleated cell counts were derived. The method was immunoSEQ multiplex PCR; TCRdb's version includes in-frame clones alone and lacks a portion of them. V and J calls and clone size are as listed in that table; D and trimming were resolved from the DNA. The repertoire includes some 220,000 clones, over 75% of them detected once, and more than 4.5% sits in the top ten. Trimming removed 4 bases at V and 1 base at J, with 17 bases between. Germline V CDR1 and CDR2: LNHDA, SQIVND (reference sequence). The CDR3 spans 17 residues.

The source material was peripheral blood. The genes are TRBV19 and TRBJ1-3; the D gene is possibly TRBD1 (6 bases). The sequence was obtained from a man aged 50 or older with COVID-19, enrolled during active disease. CDR3 nucleotide sequence: TGTGCCAGTAGTACCGGGGGGCCGGGCTTATCTGGAAACACCATATATTTT. It yields the protein CASSTGGPGLSGNTIYF. Combining the CDR3 with reference TRBV19 and TRBJ1-3 gives the whole variable domain DGGITQSPKYLFRKEGQNVTLSCEQNLNHDAMYWYRQDPGQGLRLIYYSQIVNDFQKGDIAEGYSVSREKKESFPLTVTSAQKNPTAFYLCASSTGGPGLSGNTIYFGEGSWLTVV.